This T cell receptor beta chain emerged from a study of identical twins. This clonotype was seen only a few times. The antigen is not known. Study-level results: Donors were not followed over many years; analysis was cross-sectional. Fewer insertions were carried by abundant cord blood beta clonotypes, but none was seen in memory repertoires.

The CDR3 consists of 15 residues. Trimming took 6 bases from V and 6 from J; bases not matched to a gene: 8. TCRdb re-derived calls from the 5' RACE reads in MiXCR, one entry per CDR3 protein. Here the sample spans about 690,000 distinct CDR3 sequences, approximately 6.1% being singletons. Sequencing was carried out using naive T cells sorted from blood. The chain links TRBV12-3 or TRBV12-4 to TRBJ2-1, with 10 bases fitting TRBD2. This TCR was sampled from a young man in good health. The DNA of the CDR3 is TGTGCCAGCAGGGTGACTAGCGGGTTGGGCAATGAGCAGTTCTTC. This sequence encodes CASRVTSGLGNEQFF.